This T cell receptor (beta chain) stems from a study of glioma-infiltrating T cells after dendritic cell vaccination. V shed 4 bases and J shed 4 bases, with 13 bases lying between them. CDR1 and CDR2 from the germline V gene are LGHNA and YSLEER. The CDR3 is 15 amino acids. Produced via immunoSEQ multiplex PCR; TCRdb's table is partial and in-frame only. The table includes roughly 52,000 clones, approximately 85% detected once. Sequencing was performed on blood, taken before dendritic cell vaccination. V gene TRBV4-3 combines with J gene TRBJ1-4, with D unresolved. The TCR comes from a human donor with glioblastoma. CDR3 sequence (DNA): TGCGCCAGCAGCCCGTCTAGGCGGTATAATGAAAAACTGTTTTTT. Translating gives CASSPSRRYNEKLFF.